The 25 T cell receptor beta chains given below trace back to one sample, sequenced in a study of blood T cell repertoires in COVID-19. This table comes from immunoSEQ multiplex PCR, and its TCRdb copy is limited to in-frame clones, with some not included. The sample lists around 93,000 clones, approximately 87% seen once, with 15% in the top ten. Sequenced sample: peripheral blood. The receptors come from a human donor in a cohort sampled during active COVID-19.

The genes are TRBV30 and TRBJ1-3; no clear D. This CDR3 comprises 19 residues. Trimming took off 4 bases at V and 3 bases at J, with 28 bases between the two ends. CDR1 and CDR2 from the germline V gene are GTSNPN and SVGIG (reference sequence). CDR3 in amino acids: CAWTTTPFWTHGGGNTIYF. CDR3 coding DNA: TGTGCCTGGACAACGACCCCTTTCTGGACCCACGGAGGTGGAAACACCATATATTTT.

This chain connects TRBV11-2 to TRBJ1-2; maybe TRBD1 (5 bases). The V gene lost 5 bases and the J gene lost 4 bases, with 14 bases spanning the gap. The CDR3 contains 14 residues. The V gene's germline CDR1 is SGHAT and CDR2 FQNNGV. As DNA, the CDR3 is TGTGCCAGCAGCCTCGCGGGGGAAACCTATGGCTACACCTTC. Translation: CASSLAGETYGYTF.

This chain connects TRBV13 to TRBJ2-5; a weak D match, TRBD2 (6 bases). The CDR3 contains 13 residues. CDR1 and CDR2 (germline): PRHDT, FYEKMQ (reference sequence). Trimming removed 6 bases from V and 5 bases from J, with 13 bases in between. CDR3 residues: CASSQGLGETQYF. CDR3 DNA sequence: TGTGCCAGCAGTCAGGGACTTGGGGAGACCCAGTACTTC.

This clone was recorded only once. The CDR3 sequence is CASSLLRGGPYNEQFF. The CDR3 DNA follows: TGTGCCAGCAGCTTATTACGGGGGGGCCCGTACAATGAGCAGTTCTTC. The genes are TRBV11-1 and TRBJ2-1; TRBD2 matches at 8 bases. This CDR3 region has 16 residues. V lost 2 bases, J lost 4 bases, and 7 bases stayed unmatched. Germline loops: CDR1 SGHAT, CDR2 FQDESV (reference sequence).

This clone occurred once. The CDR3 sequence: CASILDALSYEQYF. The CDR3 bases are TGTGCCAGCATCTTAGATGCTTTGAGCTACGAGCAGTACTTC. The J gene is TRBJ2-7, the V gene TRBV2; no firm D call. Germline CDR1 and CDR2: SNHLY and FYNNEI. Trimming removed 7 bases from V and 3 bases from J, with 16 bases in between. This CDR3 spans 14 amino acids.

In nucleotides, the CDR3 is TGTGCCAGCAGTTTTAGAGGGGGTGCAAACACCATATATTTT. Translating gives CASSFRGGANTIYF. V usage is TRBV28 and J usage is TRBJ1-3, with TRBD1 as a possible D gene (6 bases). CDR3 length: 14 residues. The V gene's germline CDR1 is MDHEN and CDR2 SYDVKM. V was pared by 3 bases and J by 6 bases, with 12 bases between.

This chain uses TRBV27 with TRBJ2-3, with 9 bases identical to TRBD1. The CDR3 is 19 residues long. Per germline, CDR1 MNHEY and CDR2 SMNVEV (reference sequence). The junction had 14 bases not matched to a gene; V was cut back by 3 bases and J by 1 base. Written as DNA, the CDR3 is TGTGCCAGCAGTTTCCTCGCGACAGGGGGATTGATAGGCACAGATACGCAGTATTTT. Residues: CASSFLATGGLIGTDTQYF.

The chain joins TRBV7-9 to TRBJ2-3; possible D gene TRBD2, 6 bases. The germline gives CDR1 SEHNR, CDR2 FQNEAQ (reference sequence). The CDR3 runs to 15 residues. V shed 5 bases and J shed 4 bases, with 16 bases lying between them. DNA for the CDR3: TGTGCCAGCAGCCCAAACCGGGGAGGCGCAGATACGCAGTATTTT. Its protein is CASSPNRGGADTQYF.

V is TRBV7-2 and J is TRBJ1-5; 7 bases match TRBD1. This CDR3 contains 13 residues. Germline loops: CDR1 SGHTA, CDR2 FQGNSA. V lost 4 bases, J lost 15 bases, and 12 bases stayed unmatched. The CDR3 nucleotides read TGTGCCAGCAGCTCCGATAGACAGGGAACACTGCATTTT. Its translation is CASSSDRQGTLHF.

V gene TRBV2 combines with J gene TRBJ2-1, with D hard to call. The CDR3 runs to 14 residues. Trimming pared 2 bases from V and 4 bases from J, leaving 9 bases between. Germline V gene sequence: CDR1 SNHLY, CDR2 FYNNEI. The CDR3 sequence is CASSEFGPYNEQFF. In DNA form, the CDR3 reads TGTGCCAGCAGTGAATTTGGGCCATACAATGAGCAGTTCTTC. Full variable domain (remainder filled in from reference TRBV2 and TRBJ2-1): EPEVTQTPSHQVTQMGQEVILRCVPISNHLYFYWYRQILGQKVEFLVSFYNNEISEKSEIFDDQFSVERPDGSNFTLKIRSTKLEDSAMYFCASSEFGPYNEQFFGPGTRLTVL.

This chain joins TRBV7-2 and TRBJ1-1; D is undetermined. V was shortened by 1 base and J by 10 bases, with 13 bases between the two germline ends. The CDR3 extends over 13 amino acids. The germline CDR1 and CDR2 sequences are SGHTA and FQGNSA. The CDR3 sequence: CASSLGREFGAFF. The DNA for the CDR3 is TGTGCCAGCAGCTTAGGAAGGGAGTTCGGAGCTTTCTTT.

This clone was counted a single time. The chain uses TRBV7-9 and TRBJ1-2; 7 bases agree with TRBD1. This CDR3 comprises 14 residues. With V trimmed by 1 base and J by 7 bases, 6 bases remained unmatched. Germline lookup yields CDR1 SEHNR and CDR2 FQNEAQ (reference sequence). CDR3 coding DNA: TGTGCCAGCAGCTTAGAGGGTACAGGGGTTGGCTACACCTTC. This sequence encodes CASSLEGTGVGYTF.

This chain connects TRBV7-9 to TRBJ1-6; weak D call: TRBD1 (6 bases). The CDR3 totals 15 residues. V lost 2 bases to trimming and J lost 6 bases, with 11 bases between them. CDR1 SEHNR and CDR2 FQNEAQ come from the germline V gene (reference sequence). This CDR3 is CASSLLQGGNSPLHF. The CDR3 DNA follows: TGTGCCAGCAGCTTACTACAGGGTGGTAATTCACCCCTCCACTTT.

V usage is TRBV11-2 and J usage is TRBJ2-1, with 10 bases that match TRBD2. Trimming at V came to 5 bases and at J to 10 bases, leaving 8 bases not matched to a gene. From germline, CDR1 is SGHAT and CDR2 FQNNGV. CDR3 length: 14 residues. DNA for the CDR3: TGTGCCAGCAGCGCTAGCGGGGGTCCGATCGAGCAGTTCTTC. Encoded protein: CASSASGGPIEQFF.

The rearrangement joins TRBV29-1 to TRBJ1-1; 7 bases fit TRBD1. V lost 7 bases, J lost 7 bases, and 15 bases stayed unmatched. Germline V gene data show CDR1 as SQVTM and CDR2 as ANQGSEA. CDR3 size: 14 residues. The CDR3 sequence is CSGIDRVGGGEAFF. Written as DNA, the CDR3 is TGCAGCGGGATCGACAGGGTAGGTGGCGGTGAAGCTTTCTTT.

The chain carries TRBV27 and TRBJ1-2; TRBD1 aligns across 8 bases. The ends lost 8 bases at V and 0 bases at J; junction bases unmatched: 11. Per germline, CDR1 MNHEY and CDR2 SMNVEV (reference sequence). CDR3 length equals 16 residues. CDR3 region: CASLLDRVLSNYGYTF. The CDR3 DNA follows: TGTGCCAGCCTGCTGGACAGGGTGTTATCTAACTATGGCTACACCTTC.

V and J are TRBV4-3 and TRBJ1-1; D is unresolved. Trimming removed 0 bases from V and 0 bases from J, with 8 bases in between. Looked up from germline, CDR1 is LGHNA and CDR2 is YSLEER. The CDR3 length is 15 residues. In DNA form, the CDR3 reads TGCGCCAGCAGCCAAGATAGAAGAGTGAACACTGAAGCTTTCTTT. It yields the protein CASSQDRRVNTEAFF.

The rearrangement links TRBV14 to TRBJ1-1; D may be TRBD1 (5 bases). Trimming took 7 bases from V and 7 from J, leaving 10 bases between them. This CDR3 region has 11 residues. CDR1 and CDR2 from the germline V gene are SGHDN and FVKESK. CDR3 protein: CASKTGDEAFF. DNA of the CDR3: TGTGCCAGCAAAACAGGAGATGAAGCTTTCTTT.

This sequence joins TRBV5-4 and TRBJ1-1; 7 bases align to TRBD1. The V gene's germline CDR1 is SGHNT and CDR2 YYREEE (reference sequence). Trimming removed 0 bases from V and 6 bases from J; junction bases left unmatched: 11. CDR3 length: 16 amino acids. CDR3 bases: TGTGCCAGCAGCTTGGGACCGACAGGGAAGGGCTCTGAAGCTTTCTTT. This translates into CASSLGPTGKGSEAFF. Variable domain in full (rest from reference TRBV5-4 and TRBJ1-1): ETGVTQSPTHLIKTRGQQVTLRCSSQSGHNTVSWYQQALGQGPQFIFQYYREEENGRGNFPPRFSGLQFPNYSSELNVNALELDDSALYLCASSLGPTGKGSEAFFGQGTRLTVV.

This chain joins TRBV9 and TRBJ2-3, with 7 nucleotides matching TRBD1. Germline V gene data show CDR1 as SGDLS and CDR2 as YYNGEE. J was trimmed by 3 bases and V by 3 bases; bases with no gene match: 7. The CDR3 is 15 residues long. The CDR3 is CASSARTGNTDTQYF. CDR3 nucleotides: TGTGCCAGCAGCGCCAGGACAGGAAATACAGATACGCAGTATTTT.

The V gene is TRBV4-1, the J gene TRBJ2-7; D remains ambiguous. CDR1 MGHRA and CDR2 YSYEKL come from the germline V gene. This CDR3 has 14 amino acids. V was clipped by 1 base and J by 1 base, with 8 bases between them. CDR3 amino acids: CASSQGGGSYEQYF. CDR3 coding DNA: TGCGCCAGCAGCCAAGGAGGTGGATCCTACGAGCAGTACTTC.

CDR3 coding DNA: TGTGCCAGCTCACCGCCGGGACTAGCGGGAGAGGATACGCAGTATTTT. Amino acids: CASSPPGLAGEDTQYF. The gene calls are TRBV18 and TRBJ2-3, with TRBD2 matching over 14 bases. V shed 3 bases and J 6 bases; nucleotides not matched to a gene: 5. CDR3 length: 16 amino acids. Germline assignment: CDR1 KGHSH and CDR2 LQKENI.

The CDR3 nucleotides are TGTGCCAGCAGCCTCCTGCCCTGGGACAGGGCTCTTTCACCCCTCCACTTT. Translating gives CASSLLPWDRALSPLHF. The V call is TRBV27, the J call TRBJ1-6; 9 positions match TRBD1. Germline V gene sequence: CDR1 MNHEY, CDR2 SMNVEV (reference sequence). Losses at the gene ends were 6 bases for V and 9 bases for J; bases not matched to a gene: 15. The CDR3 contains 17 residues.

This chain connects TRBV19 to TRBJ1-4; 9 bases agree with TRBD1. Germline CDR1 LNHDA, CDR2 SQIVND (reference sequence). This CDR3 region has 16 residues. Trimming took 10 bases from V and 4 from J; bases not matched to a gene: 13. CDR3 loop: CATVSGTGSINEKLFF. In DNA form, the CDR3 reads TGTGCCACTGTATCCGGGACAGGGTCGATTAATGAAAAACTGTTTTTT.

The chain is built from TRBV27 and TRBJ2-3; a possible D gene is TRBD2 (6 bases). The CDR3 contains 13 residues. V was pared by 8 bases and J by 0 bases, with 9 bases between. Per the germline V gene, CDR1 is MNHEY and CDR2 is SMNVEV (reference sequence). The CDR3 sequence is CASGGSSTDTQYF. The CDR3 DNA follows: TGTGCCAGCGGAGGGAGTAGCACAGATACGCAGTATTTT.